These T cell receptor beta chains were read from a single sample in a study of T-cell memory formation after mild COVID-19. TCRdb re-called the 5' RACE reads with MiXCR, one entry per CDR3 protein. The sample yields nearly 250,000 distinct CDR3 sequences, 15% seen once. Sequencing input: PBMCs or a T cell subset sorted from them (not recorded which). All receptors derive from an adult woman who had mild COVID-19 (a few samples of this study predate the infection). Cell type and time point are not known. Each CDR3 is given with its conserved first and last residue. The D gene is left open where the match is weak. Expanded clones get a size class; other rows say once, few or many, or leave the size out.

CDR3aa: CAWSHPGGFADTEAFF; CDR3nt: TGTGCCTGGAGTCATCCCGGGGGGTTTGCGGACACTGAAGCTTTCTTT; j_gene: TRBJ1-1; d_gene: .; v_gene: TRBV30; abundance: .
CDR3aa: CASSPGQGRVNTEAFF; CDR3nt: TGTGCCAGCTCTCCCGGACAGGGGAGGGTGAACACTGAAGCTTTCTTT; j_gene: TRBJ1-1; d_gene: TRBD1; v_gene: TRBV18; abundance: .
CDR3aa: CASRGLNEKLFF; CDR3nt: TGTGCCAGCCGAGGGCTCAATGAAAAACTGTTTTTT; j_gene: TRBJ1-4; d_gene: .; v_gene: TRBV12-3/TRBV12-4; abundance: .
CDR3aa: CASTPNGDDQPQHF; CDR3nt: TGTGCCAGCACTCCGAACGGAGACGATCAGCCCCAGCATTTT; j_gene: TRBJ1-5; d_gene: .; v_gene: TRBV6-5; abundance: .
CDR3aa: CASLGQDYNEQFF; CDR3nt: TGTGCCAGCTTGGGGCAGGATTACAATGAGCAGTTCTTC; j_gene: TRBJ2-1; d_gene: .; v_gene: TRBV12-3/TRBV12-4; abundance: .
CDR3aa: CATSDPGRNEQFF; CDR3nt: TGTGCCACCAGTGACCCCGGTCGTAATGAGCAGTTCTTC; j_gene: TRBJ2-1; d_gene: .; v_gene: TRBV24-1; abundance: few
CDR3aa: CATSGGLNPSSAGSYNEQFF; CDR3nt: TGTGCCACCAGTGGGGGTCTAAACCCCTCCTCTGCGGGCTCCTACAATGAGCAGTTCTTC; j_gene: TRBJ2-1; d_gene: .; v_gene: TRBV24-1; abundance: .
CDR3aa: CASSQSGAMNTEAFF; CDR3nt: TGTGCCAGCAGCCAAAGCGGGGCAATGAACACTGAAGCTTTCTTT; j_gene: TRBJ1-1; d_gene: .; v_gene: TRBV3-1; abundance: few
CDR3aa: CASSIPGQGKAFF; CDR3nt: TGTGCCAGCAGCATACCGGGACAGGGGAAAGCTTTCTTT; j_gene: TRBJ1-1; d_gene: TRBD1; v_gene: TRBV12-3/TRBV12-4; abundance: few
CDR3aa: CASSHRRGLETQYF; CDR3nt: TGTGCCAGCAGCCATCGCAGGGGGCTCGAGACCCAGTACTTC; j_gene: TRBJ2-5; d_gene: TRBD1; v_gene: TRBV3-1; abundance: few
CDR3aa: CASSLHLVGPTYNEQFF; CDR3nt: TGTGCCAGCTCACTCCATTTGGTTGGCCCGACCTACAATGAGCAGTTCTTC; j_gene: TRBJ2-1; d_gene: .; v_gene: TRBV18; abundance: few
CDR3aa: CASSLEYGDYGYTF; CDR3nt: TGTGCCAGCAGCTTAGAATACGGGGACTATGGCTACACCTTC; j_gene: TRBJ1-2; d_gene: .; v_gene: TRBV7-9; abundance: few
CDR3aa: CASSSGSGSSYEQYF; CDR3nt: TGTGCCAGCAGCTCGGGTAGCGGGAGCTCCTACGAGCAGTACTTC; j_gene: TRBJ2-7; d_gene: TRBD2; v_gene: TRBV7-2; abundance: few
CDR3aa: CASSPIGGLDTGELFF; CDR3nt: TGTGCCAGCTCACCGATAGGGGGCCTGGACACCGGGGAGCTGTTTTTT; j_gene: TRBJ2-2; d_gene: TRBD1; v_gene: TRBV18; abundance: .